This is a list of T cell receptor beta chains from one sample in a study of blood T cell repertoires in COVID-19. Profiled with immunoSEQ multiplex PCR; TCRdb holds only in-frame clones, not every one. The sample consists of 200,000 to 250,000 clones, around 82% of them appearing once. The sequencing input was peripheral blood. Receptors originate from a woman aged 55-70 years with acute or convalescent COVID-19. The CDR3 runs from the conserved cysteine through the conserved F or W. A D gene is named only where the DNA matches it firmly.

j_call v_call d_call cdr3_aa
TRBJ2-3 TRBV20-1 NA CSASLGAVSSDTQYF
TRBJ1-6 TRBV5-6 NA CASSGGTKTSPLHF
TRBJ1-1 TRBV4-1 TRBD1 CASSHSGGTEAFF
TRBJ2-1 TRBV4-2 NA CASSQPIGSLGNEQFF
TRBJ1-1 TRBV19 NA CASSIFRNTEAFF
TRBJ2-7 TRBV11-2 TRBD1 CASSPLRRQGHYEQYF
TRBJ1-2 TRBV6-5 NA CASSRGQGNYGYTF
TRBJ2-7 TRBV7-2 TRBD1 CASSSDRASYEQYF
TRBJ1-4 TRBV5-8 NA CASSLTRASEKLFF
TRBJ2-7 TRBV27 NA CASSPIGGRRGEQYF
TRBJ1-1 TRBV30 NA CAWSVTRTGSVTEAFF
TRBJ2-7 TRBV3-1/TRBV3-2 NA CASSQDLRFTARIYEQYF
TRBJ1-1 TRBV30 NA CAWIVEQGNTEAFF
TRBJ1-1 TRBV5-5 NA CASSLAPLGGGTEAFF
TRBJ2-1 TRBV7-9 NA CASSLAGGYNEQFF
TRBJ1-5 TRBV6-2/TRBV6-3 TRBD1 CASSMTGNNQPQHF
TRBJ2-4 TRBV6-1 NA CASSAIWTAIAKNIQYF
TRBJ2-1 TRBV19 NA CASSSSGTQQFF
TRBJ2-2 TRBV20-1 TRBD1 CSASGGDRGTGELFF
TRBJ2-5 TRBV11-2 NA CATLWGGTQYF
TRBJ2-7 TRBV9 TRBD2 CASSVSGTTYEQYF